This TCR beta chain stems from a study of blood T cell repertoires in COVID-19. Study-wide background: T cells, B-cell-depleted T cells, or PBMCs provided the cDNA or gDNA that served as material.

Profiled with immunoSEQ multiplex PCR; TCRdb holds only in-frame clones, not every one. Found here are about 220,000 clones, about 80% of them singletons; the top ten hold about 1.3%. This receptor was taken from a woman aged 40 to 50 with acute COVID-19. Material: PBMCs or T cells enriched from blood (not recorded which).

The CDR3 DNA reads as TGTGCCAGCAGCCAAGATGTCGGGACAAAGAACACCGGGGAGCTGTTTTTT. As protein: CASSQDVGTKNTGELFF. V gene TRBV4-2 combines with J gene TRBJ2-2, with a tentative D call TRBD1 (6 bases). V was shortened by 0 bases and J by 1 base, with 12 bases between the two germline ends. Germline CDR1 is LGHNA and CDR2 is YNFKEQ. There are 17 residues in the CDR3.